The rows below give T cell receptor beta chains drawn from one sample of a study of blood T cell dynamics during melanoma immunotherapy. Here immunoSEQ multiplex PCR was the method, and the copy in TCRdb shows in-frame clones only, minus some. The sample carries about 15,000 clones, around 83% recorded once. The source material was blood, sampled from a patient treated with checkpoint blockade. The receptors here all came from a human donor with melanoma. CDR3s include the opening cysteine and the closing phenylalanine or tryptophan. A D gene is named only where the DNA matches it firmly. Part of the rows lack a size; the others show once, few, many or a class for expanded clones.

clone_size,j_call,v_call,d_call,cdr3_nt,cdr3_aa
NA,TRBJ2-1,TRBV2,NA,TGTGCCAGCAGTGAATCTACTTCATACAATGAGCAGTTCTTC,CASSESTSYNEQFF
NA,TRBJ1-2,TRBV27,NA,TGTGCCAGCAGTATGGGACGCCAGTGGGGCTACACCTTC,CASSMGRQWGYTF
few,TRBJ1-5,TRBV9,NA,TGTGCCAGCAACGAAGGACCGGTTAATCAGCCCCAGCATTTT,CASNEGPVNQPQHF
NA,TRBJ2-1,TRBV19,NA,TGTGCCAGTACCCCCGGTCTAGCGAACAATGAGCAGTTCTTC,CASTPGLANNEQFF
NA,TRBJ1-1,TRBV4-2,NA,TGTGCCAGCAGCCAAGTGGGAAAGACAGGCGGGAGGAGCACTGAAGCTTTCTTT,CASSQVGKTGGRSTEAFF
NA,TRBJ1-1,TRBV11-2,NA,TGTGCCAGCAGCTTTTGGGGGACTGAAGCTTTCTTT,CASSFWGTEAFF
NA,TRBJ2-1,TRBV19,TRBD2,TGTGCCAGTACCGTTAGCGGGGACTCCTACAATGAGCAGTTCTTC,CASTVSGDSYNEQFF
NA,TRBJ2-7,TRBV11-2,TRBD2,TGTGCCAGCAGCTTGACTAGCGGAAGCTACTACGAGCAGTACTTC,CASSLTSGSYYEQYF
NA,TRBJ2-2,TRBV9,TRBD2,TGTGCCAGCAGCGTAGGGGCGGGAGGGGGCACCGGGGAGCTGTTTTTT,CASSVGAGGGTGELFF
NA,TRBJ2-5,TRBV18,NA,TGTGCCAGCTCACCATTACGCACAGGATCAGAGACCCAGTACTTC,CASSPLRTGSETQYF
NA,TRBJ2-1,TRBV6-6,NA,TGTGCCAGCAGGTCGGCTAGCATGAACAATGAGCAGTTCTTC,CASRSASMNNEQFF
NA,TRBJ1-4,TRBV6-1,NA,TGTGCCAGCAGTGGCGCGGGCGTTGCAACTAATGAAAAACTGTTTTTT,CASSGAGVATNEKLFF
NA,TRBJ2-7,TRBV30,NA,TGTGCCTGGGCACATACCTCCGCGGTAGCAGCCTACGAGCAGTACTTC,CAWAHTSAVAAYEQYF
few,TRBJ1-1,TRBV28,NA,TGTGCCAGCAACCACATCAGGGGAGGGATGAACACTGAAGCTTTCTTT,CASNHIRGGMNTEAFF
NA,TRBJ1-2,TRBV13,NA,TGTGCCAGCAGCATTCCGGGTTATGGCTACACCTTC,CASSIPGYGYTF
NA,TRBJ1-2,TRBV6-5,NA,TGTGCCAGCAGTTACTCTGGTGGTGGCTACACCTTC,CASSYSGGGYTF
NA,TRBJ1-2,TRBV6-5,TRBD1,TGTGCCAGCAGGCACAGGGGCGGGGATGGCTACACCTTC,CASRHRGGDGYTF
NA,TRBJ1-4,TRBV6-5,NA,TGTGCCAGCAGTAATCAAGTCAAGCGGGAAAAACTGTTTTTT,CASSNQVKREKLFF
NA,TRBJ1-6,TRBV27,NA,TGTGCCAGCAGTTTACAGGGGAGTAATTCACCCCTCCACTTT,CASSLQGSNSPLHF
NA,TRBJ2-7,TRBV9,TRBD1,TGTGCCAGCAGCGTAGCTACAGGGGGGACCTACGAGCAGTACTTC,CASSVATGGTYEQYF
NA,TRBJ1-2,TRBV4-3,NA,TGCGCCAGCAGCCAAAAGGGCGGTGGTGGCTACACCTTC,CASSQKGGGGYTF